This T cell receptor (beta chain) was recorded in a study of Ad26.COV2.S vaccination and SARS-CoV-2 variants. About the research overall: Trial arm assignment for the donor was COV1001 Ad26.COV2.S. Overall study findings and caveats: Vaccinees and placebo recipients showed similar non-spike TCR breadth.

The treatment: over 15 received Ad26.COV2.S at low or high dose, single or two shots; roughly five received placebo; per-sample allocation not given. Sampling was done on day 63 after the first vaccine or placebo injection. An adult aged 18-55 years in Boston served as the donor. Profiled with immunoSEQ multiplex PCR; TCRdb holds only in-frame clones, not every one. The table has 450,000 to 550,000 clones, roughly 89% seen once. Notes on this clone: Antigen specificity is unknown.

The specimen comprised peripheral blood, sampled in a trial of Ad26.COV2.S vaccine versus placebo. The receptor comes from a person aged 18-65 years who received the Ad26.COV2.S COVID-19 vaccine or a placebo.

CDR3 region: CASSLGQATDTQYF. DNA of the CDR3: TGCGCCAGCAGCTTGGGACAGGCCACAGATACGCAGTATTTT. V is TRBV5-1 and J is TRBJ2-3, with D possibly TRBD1 on 6 matching bases. CDR3 length equals 14 residues. Germline V gene lookup returns CDR1 SGHRS and CDR2 YFSETQ. The V end was cut by 0 bases, the J end by 2 bases, with 7 bases between.